A single sample gave rise to the 26 T cell receptor beta chains below, sequenced in a study of identical twins. TCRdb analysed the 5' RACE reads with MiXCR anew, one entry per CDR3 protein. Seen here are about 900,000 distinct CDR3 sequences, around 12% observed once, and the top ten hold around 1.6%. These records were also assigned to another study, of yellow fever vaccine responses in identical twins.

Sequences were obtained from PBMCs. Receptors originate from a woman younger than 30 in good health.

A few counts support this clonotype. The J gene is TRBJ2-3, the V gene TRBV28, with 7 nucleotides matching TRBD2. J gave up 0 bases and V 5 bases, and 5 bases lay outside the gene matches. This CDR3 spans 15 amino acids. The germline gives CDR1 MDHEN, CDR2 SYDVKM. The CDR3 sequence is CASSDGGSSTDTQYF. In DNA form, the CDR3 reads TGTGCCAGCAGTGACGGGGGGTCCAGCACAGATACGCAGTATTTT. Using reference TRBV28 and TRBJ2-3 for the parts outside the CDR3, the full variable domain is DVKVTQSSRYLVKRTGEKVFLECVQDMDHENMFWYRQDPGLGLRLIYFSYDVKMKEKGDIPEGYSVSREKKERFSLILESASTNQTSMYLCASSDGGSSTDTQYFGPGTRLTVL.

This clonotype came up a few times. This chain links TRBV7-8 with TRBJ2-5, with D perhaps matching TRBD1 or TRBD2 (6 bases each). Germline values: CDR1 SGHVS, CDR2 FQNEAQ. V was shortened by 5 bases and J by 5 bases, with 15 bases between the two germline ends. CDR3 length: 14 amino acids. CDR3 nucleotides: TGTGCCAGCAGCACCCCGGAGGGGGACGAGACCCAGTACTTC. Its translation is CASSTPEGDETQYF.

This clonotype was counted many times. The chain joins TRBV6-4 to TRBJ2-3; no clear D. The germline V and J ends were trimmed by 0 bases and 0 bases, with 10 bases remaining between them. The V gene's germline CDR1 is MRHNA and CDR2 SNTAGT. This CDR3 has 16 amino acids. The CDR3 nucleotides are TGTGCCAGCAGTGACTCGATGACTCGTAGCACAGATACGCAGTATTTT. Protein product: CASSDSMTRSTDTQYF.

This clonotype was detected only a few times. The gene calls are TRBV6-2 or TRBV6-3 and TRBJ1-2; the D gene is possibly TRBD1 (5 bases). Germline V gene sequence: CDR1 MNHEY, CDR2 SVGEGT. This CDR3 contains 16 residues. V lost 4 bases and J 2 bases, leaving 17 bases between the germline ends. The CDR3 nucleotides are TGTGCCAGCAGTTCACGGGGCCCAACACGAAACTATGGCTACACCTTC. Its translation: CASSSRGPTRNYGYTF.

This clonotype was seen a few times. This rearrangement joins TRBV2 to TRBJ2-1; 12 bases match TRBD2. CDR1 is SNHLY and CDR2 is FYNNEI in the germline V gene. The CDR3 is 15 residues long. The J segment lost 4 bases and the V segment lost 9 bases, leaving 7 bases of the junction unmatched. The CDR3: CASTSSGGGYNEQFF. The CDR3 coding sequence is TGTGCCAGTACCTCTAGCGGGGGGGGTTACAATGAGCAGTTCTTC. Full variable domain (outside the CDR3, taken from reference TRBV2 and TRBJ2-1): EPEVTQTPSHQVTQMGQEVILRCVPISNHLYFYWYRQILGQKVEFLVSFYNNEISEKSEIFDDQFSVERPDGSNFTLKIRSTKLEDSAMYFCASTSSGGGYNEQFFGPGTRLTVL.

Many counts were recorded for this clonotype. J is TRBJ2-7 and V is TRBV5-6, with 8 bases identical to TRBD1. The CDR3 runs to 14 residues. In germline, CDR1 is SGHDT, CDR2 YYEEEE. Trimming removed 4 bases from V and 3 bases from J; junction bases left unmatched: 6. CDR3 amino acids: CASSRRQGIYEQYF. CDR3 DNA sequence: TGTGCCAGCAGCAGAAGACAGGGGATCTACGAGCAGTACTTC.

This clonotype has ten or more counts. The chain links TRBV12-3 or TRBV12-4 to TRBJ1-1, with D unclear. Trimming stripped 8 bases from V and 3 bases from J, with 13 bases between. The CDR3 length is 13 residues. The CDR3 DNA reads TGTGCCAGCGCTTTCAAGGGAGACACTGAAGCTTTCTTT. Residues: CASAFKGDTEAFF.

This clonotype was seen ten or more times. The V gene is TRBV28, the J gene TRBJ1-2; D gene unclear. This CDR3 comprises 13 residues. CDR1 MDHEN and CDR2 SYDVKM come from the germline V gene. V was trimmed by 3 bases and J by 4 bases, leaving 9 bases between them. The CDR3 sequence is CASSFWRVYGYTF. The DNA for the CDR3 is TGTGCCAGCAGTTTTTGGAGGGTCTATGGCTACACCTTC.

J is TRBJ2-3 and V is TRBV15, with unresolved D. Germline V gene lookup returns CDR1 LNHNV and CDR2 YYDKDF (reference sequence). Trimming removed 0 bases at V and 6 bases at J, with 13 bases between. The CDR3 has 15 residues. CDR3 DNA sequence: TGTGCCACCAGCAGAGATAGTCTGGAATGGGATACGCAGTATTTT. Its protein product is CATSRDSLEWDTQYF. Looking up the rest from reference TRBV15 and TRBJ2-3 gives the full variable domain: DAMVIQNPRYQVTQFGKPVTLSCSQTLNHNVMYWYQQKSSQAPKLLFHYYDKDFNNEADTPDNFQSRRPNTSFCFLDIRSPGLGDTAMYLCATSRDSLEWDTQYFGPGTRLTVL.

This clonotype was detected only a few times. The chain has TRBV9 and TRBJ2-1; 8 nucleotides agree with TRBD2. The germline CDR1 and CDR2 sequences are SGDLS and YYNGEE. This CDR3 contains 15 residues. J gave up 9 bases and V 3 bases, and 11 bases lay outside the gene matches. The CDR3 sequence is CASSAGNRGGGEQFF. The CDR3 DNA is TGTGCCAGCAGCGCAGGAAACCGGGGGGGCGGTGAGCAGTTCTTC.

This clonotype was seen repeatedly, ten times or more. The chain couples TRBV12-3 or TRBV12-4 to TRBJ1-4, with D possibly TRBD1 on 6 matching bases. This CDR3 has 14 residues. The V gene lost 7 bases and the J gene lost 1 base, with 10 bases spanning the gap. The CDR3 nucleotides are TGTGCCAGCAAAGGGGGGTTAACTAATGAAAAACTGTTTTTT. Amino acids: CASKGGLTNEKLFF.

This chain uses TRBV4-1 with TRBJ1-2; no firm D call. CDR3 size: 15 residues. The V end was cut by 2 bases, the J end by 3 bases, with 13 bases between. CDR1 MGHRA and CDR2 YSYEKL come from the germline V gene. The CDR3 loop reads CASSQPFRADYGYTF. The CDR3 region has the DNA TGCGCCAGCAGCCAACCTTTTCGGGCGGACTATGGCTACACCTTC.

This rearrangement joins TRBV20-1 to TRBJ1-2; TRBD1 matches at 8 bases. The CDR3 consists of 13 residues. The J segment lost 5 bases and the V segment lost 4 bases, leaving 6 bases of the junction unmatched. From germline, CDR1 is DFQATT and CDR2 SNEGSKA (reference sequence). CDR3 nucleotides: TGCAGTGCTATCCTAGGGACAGGTTATGGCTACACCTTC. Its translation: CSAILGTGYGYTF.

The chain joins TRBV10-3 to TRBJ2-7; 8 bases fit TRBD2. V trimming: 5 bases; J trimming: 2 bases; junction bases outside the gene matches: 8. The CDR3 contains 15 residues. Germline loops: CDR1 ENHRY, CDR2 SYGVKD. The CDR3, as DNA: TGTGCCATCAGTCCACTAGCGGAACCAACCTACGAGCAGTACTTC. It encodes CAISPLAEPTYEQYF.

The chain employs TRBV28 and TRBJ2-3; 10 bases agree with TRBD2. From germline, CDR1 is MDHEN and CDR2 SYDVKM. This CDR3 spans 14 amino acids. Trimming removed 8 bases from V and 1 base from J; junction bases left unmatched: 3. CDR3 nucleotides: TGTGCCAGCCACACTAGCGGGGGCACAGATACGCAGTATTTT. Protein sequence: CASHTSGGTDTQYF.

This clonotype was detected a few times. The chain links TRBV2 to TRBJ2-1, with 9 nucleotides matching TRBD2. From germline, CDR1 is SNHLY and CDR2 FYNNEI. This CDR3 has 16 amino acids. The trim removed 1 base at V and 0 bases at J, leaving 1 base unmatched. CDR3 loop: CASSEVSGSSYNEQFF. The CDR3 nucleotides are TGTGCCAGCAGTGAAGTTAGCGGGAGCTCCTACAATGAGCAGTTCTTC.

V usage is TRBV10-3 and J usage is TRBJ1-1; 8 bases align to TRBD1. The CDR3 covers 13 residues. Unmatched junction bases numbered 5, after V lost 3 bases and J lost 8 bases. Germline values: CDR1 ENHRY, CDR2 SYGVKD. CDR3 coding DNA: TGTGCCATCAGTGATCTAGACAGGGGAGAAGCTTTCTTT. Its translation: CAISDLDRGEAFF.

This CDR3 reads CASSSPSHNEQFF. The CDR3 DNA is TGTGCCAGCAGCTCACCCAGCCACAATGAGCAGTTCTTC. The gene calls are TRBV12-3 or TRBV12-4 and TRBJ2-1; D not resolved. The CDR3 extends over 13 amino acids. V lost 6 bases, J lost 5 bases, and 11 bases lay in between.

The rearrangement links TRBV2 to TRBJ2-2; possible D gene TRBD2, 5 bases. This CDR3 is 15 amino acids long. Germline CDR1 SNHLY, CDR2 FYNNEI. V lost 1 base and J 5 bases, leaving 11 bases between the germline ends. CDR3 in DNA: TGTGCCAGCAGTGAAGAGGGAGAGGGTACCGGGGAGCTGTTTTTT. Residues: CASSEEGEGTGELFF. Variable domain in full (rest from reference TRBV2 and TRBJ2-2): EPEVTQTPSHQVTQMGQEVILRCVPISNHLYFYWYRQILGQKVEFLVSFYNNEISEKSEIFDDQFSVERPDGSNFTLKIRSTKLEDSAMYFCASSEEGEGTGELFFGEGSRLTVL.

This clonotype was detected only a few times. The chain links TRBV19 to TRBJ2-6, with a weak D call TRBD2 (5 bases). Trimming left V 7 bases short and J 4 bases short, with 17 bases between. Per germline, CDR1 LNHDA and CDR2 SQIVND (reference sequence). This CDR3 is built from 16 residues. CDR3: CASTPIGGVGANVLTF. The CDR3 DNA reads as TGTGCCAGTACCCCTATAGGAGGAGTGGGGGCCAACGTCCTGACTTTC.

The chain couples TRBV7-9 to TRBJ2-3; D not resolved. Germline loops: CDR1 SEHNR, CDR2 FQNEAQ (reference sequence). Trimming removed 5 bases from V and 4 bases from J, with 10 bases in between. The length of the CDR3 is 13 residues. The CDR3 DNA is TGTGCCAGCAGCCAAACTCGCGCAGATACGCAGTATTTT. Translation: CASSQTRADTQYF.

CDR3 nucleotides: TGTGCCAGCAGCTCCCGGCGGCCTCAGTTTCAGCCCCAGCATTTT. This sequence encodes CASSSRRPQFQPQHF. This rearrangement joins TRBV28 to TRBJ1-5; D is unclear. The CDR3 runs to 15 residues. The V end lost 6 bases, the J end lost 6 bases, and 18 bases lay between the germline ends. Germline CDR1 reads MDHEN; CDR2 reads SYDVKM. Full variable domain (missing parts from reference TRBV28 and TRBJ1-5): DVKVTQSSRYLVKRTGEKVFLECVQDMDHENMFWYRQDPGLGLRLIYFSYDVKMKEKGDIPEGYSVSREKKERFSLILESASTNQTSMYLCASSSRRPQFQPQHFGDGTRLSIL.

This clonotype was picked up a small number of times. J is TRBJ1-5 and V is TRBV12-3 or TRBV12-4, with D hard to call. The length of the CDR3 is 13 residues. V was trimmed by 4 bases and J by 7 bases, leaving 11 bases between them. CDR3 sequence reads: CASSSLTGQPQHF. The CDR3 DNA sequence: TGTGCCAGCAGTTCCCTTACTGGACAGCCCCAGCATTTT.

This clonotype was counted a few times. The rearrangement joins TRBV24-1 to TRBJ2-6, with D uncertain. Germline lookup yields CDR1 KGHDR and CDR2 SFDVKD. The CDR3 spans 15 residues. Deletions cut 3 bases from V and 0 bases from J, with 5 bases between. The CDR3 DNA reads TGTGCCACCAGTGATACTCTCTCTGGGGCCAACGTCCTGACTTTC. Translated: CATSDTLSGANVLTF.

This clonotype has a handful of counts. This chain uses TRBV7-2 with TRBJ1-2, with no clear D. The V end lost 2 bases, the J end lost 4 bases, and 8 bases lay between the germline ends. The CDR3 totals 13 residues. Germline V lookup: CDR1 SGHTA, CDR2 FQGNSA. The CDR3 sequence: CASSLKPPYGYTF. For the CDR3, the DNA is TGTGCCAGCAGCTTAAAACCTCCCTATGGCTACACCTTC.

This clonotype was detected many times. The chain combines TRBV7-4 with TRBJ2-7; weak D call: TRBD1 (6 bases). The V gene lost 8 bases and the J gene lost 2 bases, with 16 bases spanning the gap. The CDR3 is 14 amino acids. The germline CDR1 and CDR2 sequences are SGHVT and SQSDAQ. CDR3 in amino acids: CASRPQGKPYEQYF. The CDR3 region has the DNA TGTGCCAGCCGACCACAGGGTAAACCCTACGAGCAGTACTTC.